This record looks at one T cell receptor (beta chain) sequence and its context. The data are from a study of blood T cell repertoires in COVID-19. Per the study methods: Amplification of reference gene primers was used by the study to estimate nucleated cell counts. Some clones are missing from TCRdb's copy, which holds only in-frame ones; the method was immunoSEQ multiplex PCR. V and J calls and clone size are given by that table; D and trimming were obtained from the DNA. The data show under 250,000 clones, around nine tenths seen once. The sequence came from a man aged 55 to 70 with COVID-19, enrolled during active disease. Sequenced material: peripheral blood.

The DNA of the CDR3 is TGTGCCAGCAGTTCTTACAGGGAAGCGGGCTACACCTTC. This codes for CASSSYREAGYTF. The chain couples TRBV27 to TRBJ1-2, with a tentative D call TRBD1 (6 bases). This CDR3 has 13 residues. Trimming took 4 bases from V and 8 from J, leaving 14 bases between them. Germline CDR1 reads MNHEY; CDR2 reads SMNVEV (reference sequence).